This note documents a single TCR beta chain sequence. The source of the sample is a study of Ad26.COV2.S vaccination and SARS-CoV-2 variants. As for the study in general: Donor had been placed in the Ad26.COV2.S arm of the COV1001 trial.

Treatment here: around 19 received Ad26.COV2.S at low or high dose, single or two shots; five or six received placebo; per-sample allocation not given. At day 63 after the first vaccine or placebo injection, samples were drawn. The V and J ends lost 2 bases and 5 bases, in that order; junction bases with no gene match: 10. The germline V gene encodes CDR1 SGHRS and CDR2 YFSETQ. The CDR3 has 16 amino acids. Using immunoSEQ multiplex PCR, the repertoire was profiled, and TCRdb retains in-frame clones only, with some absent. This table holds around 300,000 clones, about 87% found once. The sequence was collected from a person aged 18-65 years who received the Ad26.COV2.S COVID-19 vaccine or a placebo. V is TRBV5-1 and J is TRBJ2-5; 9 bases map to TRBD1. The sequences come from peripheral blood, collected in a trial of Ad26.COV2.S vaccine versus placebo. The CDR3 DNA sequence: TGCGCCAGCAGCTTCCGATTACAGGGGGCGCGGGAGACCCAGTACTTC. Residues: CASSFRLQGARETQYF.